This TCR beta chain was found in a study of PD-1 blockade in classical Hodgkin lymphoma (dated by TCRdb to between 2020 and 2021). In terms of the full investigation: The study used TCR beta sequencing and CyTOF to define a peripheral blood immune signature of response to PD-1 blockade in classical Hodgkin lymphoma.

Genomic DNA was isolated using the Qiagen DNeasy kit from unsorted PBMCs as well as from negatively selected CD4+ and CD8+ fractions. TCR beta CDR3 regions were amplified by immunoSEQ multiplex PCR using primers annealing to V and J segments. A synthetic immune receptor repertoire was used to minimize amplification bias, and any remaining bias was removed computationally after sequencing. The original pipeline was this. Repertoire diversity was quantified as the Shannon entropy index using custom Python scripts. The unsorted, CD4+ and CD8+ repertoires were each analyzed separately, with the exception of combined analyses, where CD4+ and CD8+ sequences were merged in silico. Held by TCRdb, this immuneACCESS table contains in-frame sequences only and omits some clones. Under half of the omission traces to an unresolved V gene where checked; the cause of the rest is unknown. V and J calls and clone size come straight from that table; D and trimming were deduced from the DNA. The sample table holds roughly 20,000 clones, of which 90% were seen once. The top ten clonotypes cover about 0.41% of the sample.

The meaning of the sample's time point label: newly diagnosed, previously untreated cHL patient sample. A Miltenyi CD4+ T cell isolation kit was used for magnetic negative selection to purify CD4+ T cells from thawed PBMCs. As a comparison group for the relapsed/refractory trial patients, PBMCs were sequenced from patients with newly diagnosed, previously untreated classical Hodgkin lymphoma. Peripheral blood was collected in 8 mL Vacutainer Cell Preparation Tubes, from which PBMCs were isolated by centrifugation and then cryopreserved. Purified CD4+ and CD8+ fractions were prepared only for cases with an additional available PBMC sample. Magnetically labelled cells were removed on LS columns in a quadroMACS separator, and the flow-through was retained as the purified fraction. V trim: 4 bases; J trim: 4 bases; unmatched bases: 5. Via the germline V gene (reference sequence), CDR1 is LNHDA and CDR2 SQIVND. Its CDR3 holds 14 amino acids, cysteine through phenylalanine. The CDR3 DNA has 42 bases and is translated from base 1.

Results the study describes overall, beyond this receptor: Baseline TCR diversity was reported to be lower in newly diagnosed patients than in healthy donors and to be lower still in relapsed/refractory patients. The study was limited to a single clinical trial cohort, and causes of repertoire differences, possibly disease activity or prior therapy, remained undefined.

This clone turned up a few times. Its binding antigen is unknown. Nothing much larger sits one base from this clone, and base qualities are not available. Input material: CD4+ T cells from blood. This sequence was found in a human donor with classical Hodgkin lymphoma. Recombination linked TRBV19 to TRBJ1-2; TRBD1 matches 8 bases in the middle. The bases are TGTGCCAGTAGTACCCGGACAGGGAGCTATGGCTACACCTTC. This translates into CASSTRTGSYGYTF.